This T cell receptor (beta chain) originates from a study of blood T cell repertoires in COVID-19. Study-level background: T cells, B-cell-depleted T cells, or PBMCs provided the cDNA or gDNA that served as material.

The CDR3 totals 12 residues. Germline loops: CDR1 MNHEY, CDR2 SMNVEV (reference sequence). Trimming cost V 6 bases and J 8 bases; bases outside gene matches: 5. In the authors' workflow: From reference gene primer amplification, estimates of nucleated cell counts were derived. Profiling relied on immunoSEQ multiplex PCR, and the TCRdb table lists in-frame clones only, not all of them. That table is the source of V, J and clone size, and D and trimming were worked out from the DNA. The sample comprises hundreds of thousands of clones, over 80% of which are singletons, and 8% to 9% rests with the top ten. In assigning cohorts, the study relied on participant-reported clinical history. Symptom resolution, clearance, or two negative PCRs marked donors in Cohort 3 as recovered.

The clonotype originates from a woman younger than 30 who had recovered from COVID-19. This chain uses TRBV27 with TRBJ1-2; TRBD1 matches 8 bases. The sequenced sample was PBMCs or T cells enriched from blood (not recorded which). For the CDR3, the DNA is TGTGCCAGCAGCACAGGGGGGGGAGGCTACACCTTC. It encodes CASSTGGGGYTF.